This T cell receptor beta chain was profiled in a study of blood T cell repertoires in COVID-19. V gave up 6 bases and J gave up 10 bases, with 15 bases separating them. The CDR3 has 12 amino acids. Per germline, CDR1 MNHEY and CDR2 SMNVEV (reference sequence). Only in-frame clones appear in the TCRdb table, and some are missing; sequencing was by immunoSEQ multiplex PCR. The data contain about 200,000 clones, about 88% of them singletons. This clonotype was sampled from a middle-aged woman who had recovered from COVID-19. The rearrangement joins TRBV27 to TRBJ1-2; tentative D call: TRBD1 (6 bases). Material for sequencing was peripheral blood. CDR3 DNA: TGTGCCAGCAGCCCGGCAGCAGGGGACTACACCTTC. Translated: CASSPAAGDYTF.